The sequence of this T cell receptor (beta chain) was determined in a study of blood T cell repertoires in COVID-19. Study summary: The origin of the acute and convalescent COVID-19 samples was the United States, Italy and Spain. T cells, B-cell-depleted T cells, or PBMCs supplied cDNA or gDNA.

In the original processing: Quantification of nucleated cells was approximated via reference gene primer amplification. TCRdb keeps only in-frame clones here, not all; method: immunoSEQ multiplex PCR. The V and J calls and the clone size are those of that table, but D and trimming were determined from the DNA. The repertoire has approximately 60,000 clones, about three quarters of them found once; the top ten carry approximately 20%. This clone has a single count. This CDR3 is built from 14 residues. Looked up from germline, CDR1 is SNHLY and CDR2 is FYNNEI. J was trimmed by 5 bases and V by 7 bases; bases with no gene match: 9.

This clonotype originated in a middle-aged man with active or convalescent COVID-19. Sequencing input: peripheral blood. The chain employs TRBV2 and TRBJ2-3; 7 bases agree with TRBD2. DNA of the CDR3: TGTGCCAGCACGGGTAGAGCGGGAAAAGATACGCAGTATTTT. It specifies CASTGRAGKDTQYF.